These 23 T cell receptor beta chains came from one sample sequenced in a study of blood T cell repertoires in COVID-19. Only in-frame clones appear in the TCRdb table, and some are missing; sequencing was by immunoSEQ multiplex PCR. This table holds about 59,000 clones, 80% to 95% found once. Input material: peripheral blood. All receptors derive from a man older than 75 with acute or convalescent COVID-19.

The chain has TRBV30 and TRBJ2-2; 8 bases map to TRBD2. The V gene's germline CDR1 is GTSNPN and CDR2 SVGIG (reference sequence). The trim removed 3 bases at V and 1 base at J, leaving 4 bases unmatched. The CDR3 is 15 residues long. The CDR3 DNA follows: TGTGCCTGGAGGGGCGGGAGGTTGAACACCGGGGAGCTGTTTTTT. Protein sequence: CAWRGGRLNTGELFF.

The chain links TRBV6-5 to TRBJ2-3; 7 nucleotides line up with TRBD1. The junction had 7 bases not matched to a gene; V was cut back by 4 bases and J by 3 bases. The CDR3 contains 15 residues. Germline V gene data show CDR1 as MNHEY and CDR2 as SVGAGI. The CDR3 loop reads CASSLTGVWTDTQYF. The CDR3 DNA is TGTGCCAGCAGTTTAACAGGGGTTTGGACAGATACGCAGTATTTT.

The CDR3 nucleotides are TGTGCCAGCAGTTTAGTAGCGTTTGAGCAGTTCTTC. Protein product: CASSLVAFEQFF. The V gene is TRBV12-3 or TRBV12-4, the J gene TRBJ2-1; weak D call: TRBD2 (5 bases). Deletions cut 1 base from V and 9 bases from J, with 7 bases between. The length of the CDR3 is 12 residues.

This clone was recorded only once. CDR3 nucleotides: TGTGCCAGTAGTACCCGTTCCGGACAGCCCTACGAGCAGTACTTC. Its translation: CASSTRSGQPYEQYF. This chain uses TRBV19 with TRBJ2-7, with D tentatively TRBD1 (6 bases). Germline assignment: CDR1 LNHDA and CDR2 SQIVND (reference sequence). This CDR3 has 15 amino acids. V dropped 4 bases and J dropped 2 bases, with 15 bases sitting between them.

The chain carries TRBV6-2 or TRBV6-3 and TRBJ1-5, with D perhaps matching TRBD1 (6 bases). CDR1 is MNHEY and CDR2 is SVGEGT in the germline V gene. The CDR3 totals 15 residues. The V end lost 2 bases, the J end lost 2 bases, and 10 bases lay between the germline ends. The DNA of the CDR3 is TGTGCCAGCAGTTACGGACAGAATCGCAATCAGCCCCAGCATTTT. It translates to CASSYGQNRNQPQHF.

The rearrangement links TRBV6-5 to TRBJ1-1; 10 bases agree with TRBD1. CDR1 and CDR2 (germline): MNHEY, SVGAGI. The CDR3 is 14 residues long. The J segment lost 5 bases and the V segment lost 8 bases, leaving 8 bases of the junction unmatched. Here the CDR3 DNA reads TGTGCCAGCGAAGACAGGGGGCGGGCGACTGAAGCTTTCTTT. This codes for CASEDRGRATEAFF.

The V gene is TRBV5-1, the J gene TRBJ2-2; 10 bases agree with TRBD1. Germline-derived CDR1 and CDR2 are SGHRS and YFSETQ. The CDR3 loop spans 18 amino acids. Trimming took 4 bases from V and 4 from J; bases not matched to a gene: 13. The CDR3 region is CASSPGTGDSASTGELFF. In nucleotides, the CDR3 is TGCGCCAGCAGCCCTGGGACAGGGGATTCGGCGAGCACCGGGGAGCTGTTTTTT.

The V call is TRBV12-5, the J call TRBJ2-2, with a tentative D call TRBD2 (5 bases). V lost 5 bases, J lost 0 bases, and 7 bases lay in between. The CDR3 has 14 residues. CDR1 and CDR2 from the germline V gene are LGHNT and FRNRAP. This chain's CDR3 is CASGPGTNTGELFF. The DNA of the CDR3 is TGTGCTAGTGGTCCCGGGACGAACACCGGGGAGCTGTTTTTT.

The rearrangement uses TRBV2 and TRBJ2-2; TRBD1 is a possible D gene (6 bases). CDR1 SNHLY and CDR2 FYNNEI come from the germline V gene. V dropped 3 bases and J dropped 5 bases, with 10 bases sitting between them. The CDR3 spans 14 residues. The CDR3 loop is CASSDLRGTGELFF. CDR3 in DNA: TGTGCCAGCAGTGATCTCAGGGGAACCGGGGAGCTGTTTTTT. Drawing the rest from reference TRBV2 and TRBJ2-2, the complete variable domain is EPEVTQTPSHQVTQMGQEVILRCVPISNHLYFYWYRQILGQKVEFLVSFYNNEISEKSEIFDDQFSVERPDGSNFTLKIRSTKLEDSAMYFCASSDLRGTGELFFGEGSRLTVL.

The genes are TRBV7-2 and TRBJ1-1; D not certain. V lost 5 bases, J lost 0 bases, and 16 bases lay in between. This CDR3 is built from 16 residues. Germline assignment: CDR1 SGHTA and CDR2 FQGNSA. The CDR3 DNA reads as TGTGCCAGCAGCCCCAGAGGACGGGGAATGAACACTGAAGCTTTCTTT. Protein: CASSPRGRGMNTEAFF.

The V gene is TRBV28, the J gene TRBJ1-2; D not certain. V lost 6 bases, J lost 4 bases, and 18 bases lay in between. The germline CDR1 and CDR2 sequences are MDHEN and SYDVKM. This CDR3 is 15 amino acids long. CDR3 sequence (DNA): TGTGCCAGCAGGTTCTTAAGGTCGGAGAGCTATGGCTACACCTTC. It translates to CASRFLRSESYGYTF.

This clone was counted once. V gene TRBV3-1 (or the pseudogene TRBV3-2) combines with J gene TRBJ2-3; 11 bases map to TRBD2. The CDR3 runs to 16 residues. CDR1 is LGHDT and CDR2 is YNNKEL in the germline V gene (reference sequence). V shed 4 bases, J shed 6 bases, and the junction held 9 bases outside the gene matches. CDR3 coding DNA: TGTGCCAGCAGCCGCCATAGCGGGGGGGCCGAGGATACGCAGTATTTT. Translating gives CASSRHSGGAEDTQYF.

The gene calls are TRBV19 and TRBJ1-5; 7 bases fit TRBD1. The junction had 8 bases not matched to a gene; V was cut back by 7 bases and J by 2 bases. In germline, CDR1 is LNHDA, CDR2 SQIVND (reference sequence). CDR3 length: 15 amino acids. CDR3 DNA: TGTGCCAGTACCCCAGGGGGTAGGGGCAATCAGCCCCAGCATTTT. Encoded protein: CASTPGGRGNQPQHF.

The gene calls are TRBV19 and TRBJ2-5, with TRBD2 matching over 7 bases. The germline gives CDR1 LNHDA, CDR2 SQIVND (reference sequence). J lost 1 base, V lost 5 bases, and 4 bases had no gene match. The CDR3 runs to 14 residues. CDR3 residues: CASSLRTSQETQYF. CDR3 coding DNA: TGTGCCAGTAGTCTTCGGACTAGCCAAGAGACCCAGTACTTC.

The V gene is TRBV30, the J gene TRBJ2-1; 9 bases agree with TRBD2. V shed 3 bases, J shed 4 bases, and the junction held 7 bases outside the gene matches. Germline-derived CDR1 and CDR2 are GTSNPN and SVGIG (reference sequence). This CDR3 spans 15 amino acids. The CDR3 sequence: CAWRGSGGAYNEQFF. As DNA, the CDR3 is TGTGCCTGGAGGGGTAGCGGGGGAGCTTACAATGAGCAGTTCTTC.

The chain employs TRBV24-1 and TRBJ2-5; the match to TRBD2 covers 9 bases. Unmatched junction bases numbered 4, after V lost 3 bases and J lost 3 bases. From germline, CDR1 is KGHDR and CDR2 SFDVKD. The CDR3 has 15 residues. CDR3 sequence reads: CATSDPSGVEETQYF. CDR3 sequence (DNA): TGTGCCACCAGTGATCCTAGCGGGGTGGAAGAGACCCAGTACTTC.

The chain employs TRBV5-1 and TRBJ2-5; 8 bases map to TRBD2. J gave up 1 base and V 4 bases, and 3 bases lay outside the gene matches. The CDR3 totals 14 residues. Germline lookup yields CDR1 SGHRS and CDR2 YFSETQ. The CDR3 is CASSSGTSQETQYF. CDR3 nucleotide sequence: TGCGCCAGCAGCAGCGGGACTAGCCAAGAGACCCAGTACTTC.

The chain couples TRBV2 to TRBJ1-5; perhaps TRBD1 as D (6 bases). Trimming took off 6 bases at V and 5 bases at J, with 17 bases between the two ends. The CDR3 length is 15 residues. Germline CDR1 SNHLY, CDR2 FYNNEI. CDR3 amino acids: CASSLSEGGYQPQHF. CDR3 nucleotides: TGTGCCAGCAGCCTTAGCGAAGGGGGATATCAGCCCCAGCATTTT.

This chain links TRBV7-9 with TRBJ2-3, with TRBD1 identical over 7 bases. The junction had 4 bases not matched to a gene; V was cut back by 5 bases and J by 2 bases. CDR1 and CDR2 (germline): SEHNR, FQNEAQ (reference sequence). The CDR3 spans 14 residues. The CDR3: CASSLGQDTDTQYF. The CDR3 nucleotides are TGTGCCAGCAGCCTAGGACAGGACACAGATACGCAGTATTTT.

The chain couples TRBV6-4 to TRBJ1-1; 9 bases line up with TRBD1. The CDR3 is 14 amino acids. CDR1 MRHNA and CDR2 SNTAGT come from the germline V gene. V lost 4 bases and J lost 4; bases outside the gene matches: 4. DNA for the CDR3: TGTGCCAGCAGTGCCGAGACAGGGGGCACTGAAGCTTTCTTT. Translating gives CASSAETGGTEAFF.

This sequence joins TRBV6-5 and TRBJ2-7, with 11 bases fitting TRBD2. Trimming at V came to 6 bases and at J to 2 bases, leaving 6 bases not matched to a gene. The CDR3 extends over 15 amino acids. Germline assignment: CDR1 MNHEY and CDR2 SVGAGI. The CDR3 is CASSPGTSGTYEQYF. CDR3 sequence (DNA): TGTGCCAGCAGCCCCGGGACTAGCGGAACCTACGAGCAGTACTTC.

V and J are TRBV10-3 and TRBJ2-7, with 9 bases fitting TRBD1. The CDR3 extends over 15 amino acids. Germline V CDR1 and CDR2: ENHRY, SYGVKD. After removal of 0 bases from V and 6 bases from J, the junction contained 6 bases not matched to a gene. The CDR3 coding sequence is TGTGCCATCAGTGAGTCTACAGGGGGCTGGGGCGAGCAGTACTTC. Protein: CAISESTGGWGEQYF.

This chain links TRBV3-1 (or the pseudogene TRBV3-2) with TRBJ2-5; D is ambiguous. The CDR3 runs to 13 residues. CDR1 is LGHDT and CDR2 is YNNKEL in the germline V gene (reference sequence). Trimming removed 3 bases from V and 1 base from J, with 6 bases in between. The CDR3 reads CASSHDTQETQYF. The DNA for the CDR3 is TGTGCCAGCAGCCACGACACCCAAGAGACCCAGTACTTC.